This T cell receptor beta chain was identified in a study of CXCR3-negative and CXCR3-positive naive CD8 T cells. Study-wide findings and caveats: From TRB CDR3 properties, TCR strength was inferred; surface CD5 did not differ between naive subsets. More hydrophobic TRB CDR3s were found in CXCR3-positive naive cells than in CXCR3-negative naive cells.

With UMI labels, 5' RACE was used to prepare the TRB cDNA libraries. TCRdb reprocessed the 5' RACE reads; each CDR3 protein has one entry and no DNA is given. The table lists 84,000 or so distinct CDR3 sequences. Note on this clonotype: Its antigen is as yet unknown.

In germline, CDR1 is MNHEY, CDR2 SVGEGT. This CDR3 is built from 14 residues. This chain uses TRBV6-2 or TRBV6-3 with TRBJ2-5; the D gene TCRdb calls, TRBD2, cannot be checked with no DNA. The sequence was obtained from a human donor in good health. Some clones in this sample may be carry-over from other donors' samples. The specimen sequenced was naive CXCR3+ CD8+ T cells from blood. Subset: CD45RO-CCR7+CD27+CD95- naive CD8+ T cells expressing CXCR3 (TNR3+). CDR3: CASSPLAGIETQYF.